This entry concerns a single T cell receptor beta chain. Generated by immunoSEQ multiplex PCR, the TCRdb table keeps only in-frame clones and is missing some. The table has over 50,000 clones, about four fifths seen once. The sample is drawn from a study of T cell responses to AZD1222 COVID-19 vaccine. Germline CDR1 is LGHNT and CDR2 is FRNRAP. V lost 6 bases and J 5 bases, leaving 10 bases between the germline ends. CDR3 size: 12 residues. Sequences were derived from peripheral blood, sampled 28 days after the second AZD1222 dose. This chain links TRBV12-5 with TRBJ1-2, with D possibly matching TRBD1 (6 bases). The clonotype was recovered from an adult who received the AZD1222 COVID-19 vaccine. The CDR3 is CASGSTGYGYTF. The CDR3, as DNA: TGTGCTAGTGGAAGTACAGGGTATGGCTACACCTTC.